The T cell receptor beta chain described here comes from a study of CD4 T cells in relation to SARS-CoV-2 and coronaviruses. In the case of this clone: Its antigen is undetermined.

CDR1 is SGHTA and CDR2 is FQGNSA in the germline V gene. This CDR3 has 12 amino acids. The germline V and J ends were trimmed by 5 bases and 4 bases, with 9 bases remaining between them. Before the COVID-19 pandemic, during about 2011-2019, CD4+ T cells were taken from unexposed donors. The cells were cultured for 9 to 11 days before CD4+ T cells were isolated. Measured with immunoSEQ multiplex PCR; TCRdb has only the in-frame clones, and not every one. The sample consists of 15,000 to 20,000 clones, approximately 80% of them appearing once. V usage is TRBV7-2 and J usage is TRBJ2-7, with D tentatively TRBD1 (5 bases). The receptor was isolated from a human donor in good health. The sequencing sample was made of CD4+ T cells from PBMCs, cultured in vitro. CDR3 protein: CASSPTAYEQYF. The CDR3 coding sequence is TGTGCCAGCAGCCCGACAGCATACGAGCAGTACTTC.